Below, 12 T cell receptor beta chains from the same sample are listed, as sequenced in a study of long-term antiretroviral therapy in people with HIV. Survey level was the resolution at which the v3.0 immunoSEQ assay ran. Produced via immunoSEQ multiplex PCR; TCRdb's table is partial and in-frame only. The table has tens of thousands of clones, around 83% seen once. Sequenced material: unsorted PBMCs, taken 0.2 years after starting antiretroviral therapy. Receptors originate from a woman aged 25 to 39 with HIV.

CDR3 sequence reads: CASSYLTRQGVIQYF. Here the CDR3 DNA reads TGTGCCAGCAGCTACCTAACCAGACAGGGTGTCATTCAGTACTTC. V gene TRBV6-6 combines with J gene TRBJ2-4; TRBD1 matches at 7 bases. CDR1 is MNHNY and CDR2 is SVGAGI in the germline V gene (reference sequence). The junction had 14 bases not matched to a gene; V was cut back by 6 bases and J by 9 bases. This CDR3 has 15 residues.

As to this clone: The junction does not match germline at one end; this may be a read error. The rearrangement joins TRBV27 to TRBJ1-1; D gene uncertain. CDR3 length equals 11 residues. Germline V CDR1 and CDR2: MNHEY, SMNVEV (reference sequence). This CDR3 reads CASSLGPQREF. CDR3 nucleotide sequence: TGTGCCAGCAGTCTAGGGCCCCAGAGAGAGTTT.

CDR3 in DNA: TGTGCCATCAGAGCGTGGACTAGCGGGGGAACTGATACGCAGTATTTT. It translates to CAIRAWTSGGTDTQYF. This sequence joins TRBV10-3 and TRBJ2-3; 13 bases are a match to TRBD2. Trimming at V came to 6 bases and at J to 6 bases, leaving 9 bases not matched to a gene. The V gene's germline CDR1 is ENHRY and CDR2 SYGVKD. The CDR3 runs to 16 residues.

The CDR3 spells CAWQWQGGEKLFF. In DNA, the CDR3 is TGTGCCTGGCAATGGCAGGGAGGTGAAAAACTGTTTTTT. This rearrangement joins TRBV30 to TRBJ1-4, with a weak D call TRBD1 (5 bases). This CDR3 contains 13 residues. The V gene's germline CDR1 is GTSNPN and CDR2 SVGIG (reference sequence). Trimming removed 5 bases at V and 7 bases at J, with 14 bases between. Full variable domain (outside the CDR3, taken from reference TRBV30 and TRBJ1-4): SQTIHQWPATLVQPVGSPLSLECTVEGTSNPNLYWYRQAAGRGLQLLFYSVGIGQISSEVPQNLSASRPQDRQFILSSKKLLLSDSGFYLCAWQWQGGEKLFFGSGTQLSVL.

This clone was seen more than once but under ten times. The chain has TRBV15 and TRBJ2-7; 8 bases match TRBD1. Germline assignment: CDR1 LNHNV and CDR2 YYDKDF (reference sequence). V trimming: 5 bases; J trimming: 1 base; junction bases outside the gene matches: 7. This CDR3 region has 15 residues. The chain's CDR3 is CATSPKDRESYEQYV. CDR3 bases: TGTGCCACCAGCCCTAAGGACAGGGAATCCTACGAGCAGTACGTC.

This clone was counted a few times. The V gene is TRBV6-4, the J gene TRBJ1-1; possibly TRBD1 for D (6 bases). This CDR3 is built from 17 residues. V gave up 6 bases and J gave up 4 bases, with 24 bases separating them. The V gene's germline CDR1 is MRHNA and CDR2 SNTAGT. The CDR3 coding sequence is TGTGCCAGCAGCATGGACAGAAGTTATCTCACAATCACTGAAGCTTTCTTT. It encodes CASSMDRSYLTITEAFF.

This clone was observed a few times. This chain connects TRBV6-5 to TRBJ1-2; TRBD1 might be the D (5 bases). Looked up from germline, CDR1 is MNHEY and CDR2 is SVGAGI. CDR3 length: 13 residues. V shed 6 bases and J shed 8 bases, with 16 bases lying between them. The CDR3 spells CASRGPVTYGYTF. CDR3 DNA: TGTGCCAGCAGGGGGCCCGTTACCTACGGCTACACCTTC.

This clone occurred a few times. The chain has TRBV6-1 and TRBJ1-2; 7 bases are shared with TRBD1. The CDR3 has 13 residues. The trim removed 6 bases at V and 8 bases at J, leaving 9 bases unmatched. Germline V gives CDR1 MNHNS, CDR2 SASEGT. CDR3 loop: CASRSGQAYGYTF. In DNA, the CDR3 is TGTGCCAGCAGAAGCGGACAGGCCTACGGCTACACCTTC.

The chain uses TRBV5-6 and TRBJ2-3; 12 positions match TRBD1. Per the germline V gene, CDR1 is SGHDT and CDR2 is YYEEEE. Trimming cost V 1 base and J 5 bases; bases outside gene matches: 5. This CDR3 contains 16 residues. CDR3 in amino acids: CASSLFGDRGQDTQYF. The CDR3 coding sequence is TGTGCCAGCAGCTTGTTCGGGGACAGGGGGCAAGATACGCAGTATTTT.

The rearrangement joins TRBV30 to TRBJ1-4; perhaps TRBD1 as D (5 bases). From germline, CDR1 is GTSNPN and CDR2 SVGIG (reference sequence). V was trimmed by 3 bases and J by 7 bases, leaving 21 bases between them. The CDR3 has 16 amino acids. CDR3 nucleotides: TGTGCCTGGAGGGGGGGTCCGACGGAGAGCCGTGAAAAACTGTTTTTT. Encoded protein: CAWRGGPTESREKLFF. Based on the CDR3 plus reference TRBV30 and TRBJ1-4, the full variable domain is SQTIHQWPATLVQPVGSPLSLECTVEGTSNPNLYWYRQAAGRGLQLLFYSVGIGQISSEVPQNLSASRPQDRQFILSSKKLLLSDSGFYLCAWRGGPTESREKLFFGSGTQLSVL.

The chain combines TRBV4-1 with TRBJ2-3; no clear D. The CDR3 spans 13 residues. Germline CDR1 is MGHRA and CDR2 is YSYEKL. V was trimmed by 0 bases and J by 4 bases, leaving 5 bases between them. CDR3 sequence reads: CASSQDRSDTQYF. CDR3 DNA sequence: TGCGCCAGCAGCCAAGATAGGTCAGATACGCAGTATTTT.

This clone was picked up one time. The chain recombines TRBV7-8 with TRBJ2-6, with D possibly being TRBD1 (6 bases). V lost 5 bases and J 3 bases, leaving 11 bases between the germline ends. This CDR3 spans 15 amino acids. Germline CDR1 SGHVS, CDR2 FQNEAQ. For the CDR3, the DNA is TGTGCCAGCAGCATCCAGGGGTTTGGGGCCAACGTCCTGACTTTC. Translating it yields CASSIQGFGANVLTF.